What follows are 32 T cell receptor beta chains derived from one specimen sequenced in a study of cytomegalovirus exposure and HLA in healthy donors. The PCR used 60 Vbeta and 13 Jbeta primers. Profiling relied on immunoSEQ multiplex PCR, and the TCRdb table lists in-frame clones only, not all of them. The sample yields 130,000 or so clones, around 80% seen once. Sequenced material: PBMCs. The receptor source for this set is a man aged 25-45 years in good health and CMV-seronegative.

V and J are TRBV27 and TRBJ2-7; a possible D gene is TRBD1 (6 bases). Germline lookup yields CDR1 MNHEY and CDR2 SMNVEV (reference sequence). CDR3 length equals 15 residues. Between the trimmed V and J ends, which lost 2 bases and 6 bases, there was a span of 17 bases. For the CDR3, the DNA is TGTGCCAGCAGTTTAAAAGACAGGTCCTACGTCGAGCAGTACTTC. It codes for CASSLKDRSYVEQYF.

The chain employs TRBV28 and TRBJ2-5; TRBD1 is a possible D gene (7 bases). CDR3 length: 14 residues. Trimming took off 2 bases at V and 5 bases at J, with 12 bases between the two ends. Germline V gene data show CDR1 as MDHEN and CDR2 as SYDVKM. In nucleotides, the CDR3 is TGTGCCAGCAGTTTAATCAGGGGGAGGGAGACCCAGTACTTC. Protein product: CASSLIRGRETQYF. The variable domain in full, with the rest retrieved from reference TRBV28 and TRBJ2-5, is DVKVTQSSRYLVKRTGEKVFLECVQDMDHENMFWYRQDPGLGLRLIYFSYDVKMKEKGDIPEGYSVSREKKERFSLILESASTNQTSMYLCASSLIRGRETQYFGPGTRLLVL.

The V call is TRBV6-1, the J call TRBJ1-1; D remains unclear. CDR3 size: 13 residues. V gave up 2 bases and J gave up 10 bases, with 14 bases separating them. Germline CDR1 reads MNHNS; CDR2 reads SASEGT. CDR3 region: CASSEWSGGVAFF. Written as DNA, the CDR3 is TGTGCCAGCAGTGAATGGAGCGGCGGGGTAGCTTTCTTT.

The chain recombines TRBV7-6 with TRBJ2-7, with TRBD2 matching over 9 bases. The CDR3 contains 15 residues. V was pared by 1 base and J by 3 bases, with 4 bases of the junction left unmatched. CDR1 is SGHVS, CDR2 FNYEAQ, per germline. The CDR3 is CASSLELAGYYEQYF. In nucleotides, the CDR3 is TGTGCCAGCAGCTTAGAACTAGCGGGTTACTACGAGCAGTACTTC.

The chain joins TRBV7-9 to TRBJ1-2; D is perhaps TRBD1 (5 bases). The CDR3 covers 15 residues. V lost 3 bases and J 0 bases, leaving 11 bases between the germline ends. Per the germline V gene, CDR1 is SEHNR and CDR2 is FQNEAQ (reference sequence). The CDR3 coding sequence is TGTGCCAGCAGCTTTGGCAGGGCTCCTAACTATGGCTACACCTTC. Amino acid sequence: CASSFGRAPNYGYTF.

The rearrangement links TRBV6-4 to TRBJ2-1, with D possibly TRBD2 on 7 matching bases. This CDR3 contains 15 residues. V was trimmed by 4 bases and J by 8 bases, leaving 18 bases between them. Per germline, CDR1 MRHNA and CDR2 SNTAGT. DNA for the CDR3: TGTGCCAGCAGTGTAGAGGGGGGGGCCGGCCATGAGCAGTTCTTC. As protein: CASSVEGGAGHEQFF.

This rearrangement joins TRBV19 to TRBJ2-7; maybe TRBD2 (5 bases). The CDR3 runs to 13 residues. V gave up 8 bases and J gave up 2 bases, with 13 bases separating them. CDR1 is LNHDA and CDR2 is SQIVND in the germline V gene (reference sequence). CDR3 in amino acids: CASLKDGAYEQYF. In DNA form, the CDR3 reads TGTGCCAGTCTTAAGGACGGGGCCTACGAGCAGTACTTC.

This clone was observed a handful of times. V is TRBV6-5 and J is TRBJ2-2, with D tentatively TRBD2 (6 bases). This CDR3 has 11 residues. Deletions cut 2 bases from V and 13 bases from J, with 8 bases between. The V gene's germline CDR1 is MNHEY and CDR2 SVGAGI. The CDR3 region has the DNA TGTGCCAGCAGTTACAGGGGAGGGCTGTTTTTT. The encoded protein is CASSYRGGLFF.

The rearrangement links TRBV9 to TRBJ2-5, with 9 bases lining up with TRBD2. J lost 1 base, V lost 4 bases, and 8 bases had no gene match. Germline assignment: CDR1 SGDLS and CDR2 YYNGEE. This CDR3 has 16 residues. The CDR3 protein is CASSPGLAGLQETQYF. The DNA for the CDR3 is TGTGCCAGCAGCCCCGGTCTAGCGGGGCTCCAAGAGACCCAGTACTTC.

The sample holds one count of this clone. This chain joins TRBV14 and TRBJ2-3, with TRBD1 identical over 8 bases. The CDR3 consists of 16 residues. With 4 bases clipped from V and 5 bases from J, the junction kept 11 bases outside the gene matches. The V gene's germline CDR1 is SGHDN and CDR2 FVKESK. The CDR3 nucleotides read TGTGCCAGCAGCCTAATCCAGGGGGCTCTGAAAGATACGCAGTATTTT. Translating gives CASSLIQGALKDTQYF.

CDR3 in amino acids: CASRQSERGAPRDTQYF. CDR3 bases: TGTGCCAGCAGACAGAGTGAGCGGGGGGCCCCCCGAGATACGCAGTATTTT. V usage is TRBV7-9 and J usage is TRBJ2-3; TRBD2 agrees at 9 bases. Germline V lookup: CDR1 SEHNR, CDR2 FQNEAQ (reference sequence). The CDR3 has 17 amino acids. Losses at the gene ends were 6 bases for V and 5 bases for J; bases not matched to a gene: 15.

This clone was counted only a few times. The chain carries TRBV25-1 and TRBJ1-6; 9 nucleotides agree with TRBD1. CDR1 MGHDK and CDR2 SYGVNS come from the germline V gene. The CDR3 length is 13 residues. The J segment lost 5 bases and the V segment lost 8 bases, leaving 1 base of the junction unmatched. CDR3 sequence reads: CASGQGNNSPLHF. Written as DNA, the CDR3 is TGTGCCAGCGGACAGGGGAATAATTCACCCCTCCACTTT.

The chain links TRBV2 to TRBJ1-5; D is ambiguous. Germline values: CDR1 SNHLY, CDR2 FYNNEI. V was cut by 3 bases and J by 11 bases, with 14 bases left in between. CDR3 length: 13 amino acids. The CDR3 loop reads CASSDDSGRAQHF. The CDR3 DNA is TGTGCCAGCAGTGATGATTCCGGGAGGGCCCAGCATTTT.

This chain connects TRBV2 to TRBJ2-3, with 8 bases fitting TRBD2. Germline CDR1 reads SNHLY; CDR2 reads FYNNEI. Trimming at V came to 3 bases and at J to 3 bases, leaving 5 bases not matched to a gene. The length of the CDR3 is 15 residues. Written as DNA, the CDR3 is TGTGCCAGCAGTGATCGGGAGGGTTTGACAGATACGCAGTATTTT. The encoded protein is CASSDREGLTDTQYF.

The chain recombines TRBV5-1 with TRBJ2-7; the match to TRBD2 covers 13 bases. This CDR3 has 15 amino acids. V gave up 1 base and J gave up 4 bases; unmatched junction bases: 2. Germline V CDR1 and CDR2: SGHRS, YFSETQ. The CDR3 region is CASSLTSGGVYEQYF. The CDR3 bases are TGCGCCAGCAGCTTGACTAGCGGGGGGGTTTACGAGCAGTACTTC.

The chain recombines TRBV9 with TRBJ2-1, with a possible D match to TRBD1 (6 bases). Germline V gives CDR1 SGDLS, CDR2 YYNGEE. V was shortened by 0 bases and J by 8 bases, with 15 bases between the two germline ends. The CDR3 runs to 15 residues. The CDR3: CASSVEGVPSDEQFF. The CDR3 bases are TGTGCCAGCAGCGTAGAGGGGGTGCCGTCGGATGAGCAGTTCTTC. Filled out from reference TRBV9 and TRBJ2-1, the complete variable domain reads DSGVTQTPKHLITATGQRVTLRCSPRSGDLSVYWYQQSLDQGLQFLIQYYNGEERAKGNILERFSAQQFPDLHSELNLSSLELGDSALYFCASSVEGVPSDEQFFGPGTRLTVL.

The chain joins TRBV9 to TRBJ2-1; a weak D match, TRBD1 (5 bases). The V gene lost 4 bases and the J gene lost 6 bases, with 8 bases spanning the gap. The CDR3 totals 12 residues. Germline CDR1 reads SGDLS; CDR2 reads YYNGEE. The CDR3 nucleotides are TGTGCCAGCAGCCGACAGCTCAATGAGCAGTTCTTC. This translates into CASSRQLNEQFF.

The chain links TRBV5-1 to TRBJ2-1, with 9 nucleotides matching TRBD1. The CDR3 covers 15 residues. Germline V gene data show CDR1 as SGHRS and CDR2 as YFSETQ. V dropped 4 bases and J dropped 9; count of bases not matched to a gene: 11. As DNA, the CDR3 is TGCGCCAGCAGCGGAGGACAGGGGCGGCGAGTTGAGCAGTTCTTC. Translation gives CASSGGQGRRVEQFF.

This rearrangement joins TRBV5-1 to TRBJ2-3; possible D gene TRBD2, 7 bases. CDR1 and CDR2 from the germline V gene are SGHRS and YFSETQ. The CDR3 is 14 amino acids. Trimming pared 1 base from V and 6 bases from J, leaving 12 bases between. The CDR3 reads CASSLIGGHDTQYF. The CDR3, as DNA: TGCGCCAGCAGCTTGATCGGGGGGCACGATACGCAGTATTTT. The whole variable domain, filled in from reference TRBV5-1 and TRBJ2-3, reads KAGVTQTPRYLIKTRGQQVTLSCSPISGHRSVSWYQQTPGQGLQFLFEYFSETQRNKGNFPGRFSGRQFSNSRSEMNVSTLELGDSALYLCASSLIGGHDTQYFGPGTRLTVL.

J is TRBJ2-1 and V is TRBV7-6; 9 nucleotides line up with TRBD1. Losses at the gene ends were 2 bases for V and 6 bases for J; bases not matched to a gene: 8. The CDR3 has 16 residues. The germline CDR1 and CDR2 sequences are SGHVS and FNYEAQ. The CDR3 sequence is CASSLFFLTGGNEQFF. In nucleotides, the CDR3 is TGTGCCAGCAGCTTATTTTTCTTGACAGGGGGCAATGAGCAGTTCTTC.

The chain joins TRBV2 to TRBJ1-6; no reliable D call. Trimming pared 2 bases from V and 4 bases from J, leaving 6 bases between. Per the germline V gene, CDR1 is SNHLY and CDR2 is FYNNEI. The CDR3 sequence is 14 residues long. CDR3 amino acids: CASSETEYNSPLHF. The CDR3 DNA reads as TGTGCCAGCAGTGAAACCGAGTATAATTCACCCCTCCACTTT.

CDR3 DNA: TGCAGCGTCCCGGACAGGGGAAGCAATGAGCAGTTCTTC. Translated: CSVPDRGSNEQFF. The V and J genes are TRBV29-1 and TRBJ2-1; 9 positions agree with TRBD1. The J segment lost 6 bases and the V segment lost 6 bases, leaving 6 bases of the junction unmatched. CDR1 and CDR2 (germline): SQVTM, ANQGSEA. The CDR3 sequence is 13 residues long.

The chain is built from TRBV28 and TRBJ1-2; the D gene is possibly TRBD1 (6 bases). The CDR3 is made up of 15 amino acids. V was shortened by 2 bases and J by 1 base, with 11 bases between the two germline ends. Germline values: CDR1 MDHEN, CDR2 SYDVKM. The DNA of the CDR3 is TGTGCCAGCAGTTTAACACAGGGTCGTAACTATGGCTACACCTTC. It yields the protein CASSLTQGRNYGYTF.

The CDR3 DNA reads TGTGCCACCAGCAGAGATCTCTCCGAAGAGACCCAGTACTTC. Protein product: CATSRDLSEETQYF. This chain links TRBV15 with TRBJ2-5; no clear D. V was pared by 0 bases and J by 3 bases, with 8 bases between. The CDR3 length is 14 residues. The V gene's germline CDR1 is LNHNV and CDR2 YYDKDF (reference sequence).

This clone appeared a few times. V usage is TRBV25-1 and J usage is TRBJ2-1; perhaps TRBD2 as D (6 bases). The V gene's germline CDR1 is MGHDK and CDR2 SYGVNS. This CDR3 is built from 14 residues. The ends were cut back, 4 bases at V and 3 bases at J, with 10 bases in the middle. The CDR3 DNA reads as TGTGCCAGCAGTGGATGGGACTTCTACAATGAGCAGTTCTTC. It specifies CASSGWDFYNEQFF.

The V gene is TRBV6-6, the J gene TRBJ2-1; 9 bases fit TRBD2. Trimming removed 6 bases from V and 6 bases from J; junction bases left unmatched: 6. Germline CDR1 reads MNHNY; CDR2 reads SVGAGI (reference sequence). The CDR3 is 14 amino acids. This CDR3 reads CASRAGGPPNEQFF. In DNA form, the CDR3 reads TGTGCCAGCAGGGCGGGGGGGCCGCCCAATGAGCAGTTCTTC.

The V and J genes are TRBV28 and TRBJ1-2; the D gene is possibly TRBD1 (5 bases). CDR1 is MDHEN, CDR2 SYDVKM, per germline. V was pared by 5 bases and J by 5 bases, with 18 bases between. CDR3 size: 15 residues. The CDR3 is CASSPGGAGRYGYTF. The CDR3, as DNA: TGTGCCAGCAGTCCGGGCGGGGCAGGGAGGTATGGCTACACCTTC.

The rearrangement uses TRBV5-6 and TRBJ1-2; D remains unclear. This CDR3 contains 15 residues. The V end was cut by 0 bases, the J end by 8 bases, with 17 bases between. Germline V gives CDR1 SGHDT, CDR2 YYEEEE. The CDR3 loop is CASSLAKRADGGYTF. The CDR3 DNA sequence: TGTGCCAGCAGCTTGGCCAAGCGGGCCGATGGGGGCTACACCTTC.

This clone has only one observation. The V gene is TRBV6-1, the J gene TRBJ1-1; D is perhaps TRBD1 (6 bases). The V gene lost 4 bases and the J gene lost 5 bases, with 14 bases spanning the gap. There are 14 residues in the CDR3. Germline CDR1 is MNHNS and CDR2 is SASEGT. The CDR3 is CASSARTRGTEAFF. The DNA for the CDR3 is TGTGCCAGCAGTGCCCGGACAAGGGGGACTGAAGCTTTCTTT.

The chain is built from TRBV29-1 and TRBJ2-1, with 9 bases lining up with TRBD1. The CDR3 consists of 15 residues. Germline-derived CDR1 and CDR2 are SQVTM and ANQGSEA. The ends lost 3 bases at V and 6 bases at J; junction bases unmatched: 9. The CDR3 reads CSVDLGGQGLNEQFF. CDR3 nucleotides: TGCAGCGTTGATCTGGGGGGACAGGGTCTCAATGAGCAGTTCTTC.

This chain links TRBV28 with TRBJ1-3; unclear D gene. The germline V gene encodes CDR1 MDHEN and CDR2 SYDVKM. V lost 5 bases and J 2 bases, leaving 10 bases between the germline ends. This CDR3 is 14 amino acids long. The CDR3 reads CASSRSGTGNTIYF. The CDR3 DNA reads TGTGCCAGCAGTAGGTCAGGTACTGGAAACACCATATATTTT.

The V gene is TRBV18, the J gene TRBJ2-2, with 8 nucleotides matching TRBD1. Germline V lookup: CDR1 KGHSH, CDR2 LQKENI. The CDR3 has 17 residues. Unmatched junction bases numbered 8, after V lost 0 bases and J lost 5 bases. CDR3 in amino acids: CASSPPWDRRDTGELFF. In nucleotides, the CDR3 is TGTGCCAGCTCACCACCTTGGGACAGGAGAGATACCGGGGAGCTGTTTTTT.